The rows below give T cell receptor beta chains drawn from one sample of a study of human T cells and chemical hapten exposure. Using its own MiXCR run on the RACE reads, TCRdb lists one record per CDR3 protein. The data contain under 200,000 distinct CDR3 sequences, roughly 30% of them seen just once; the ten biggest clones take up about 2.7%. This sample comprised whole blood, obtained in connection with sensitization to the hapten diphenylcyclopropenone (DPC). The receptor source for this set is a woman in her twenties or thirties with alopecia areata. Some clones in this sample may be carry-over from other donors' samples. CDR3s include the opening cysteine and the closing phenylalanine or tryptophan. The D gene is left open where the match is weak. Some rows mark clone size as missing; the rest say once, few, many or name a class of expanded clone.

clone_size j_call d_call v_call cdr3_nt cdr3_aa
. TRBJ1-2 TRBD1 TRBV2 TGTGCCAGCAGATTCGGACAGGGTGATGGCTACACCTTC CASRFGQGDGYTF
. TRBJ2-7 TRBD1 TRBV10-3 TGTGCCATCAGGGACGGGACAGCCCGTACCTACGAGCAGTACTTC CAIRDGTARTYEQYF
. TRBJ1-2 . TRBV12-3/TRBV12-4 TGTGCCAGCAGTGCCGGGACGGAGGCCTATGGCTACACCTTC CASSAGTEAYGYTF
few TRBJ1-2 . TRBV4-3 TGCGCCAGCAGCCCACAAGGGGGTAACTATGGCTACACCTTC CASSPQGGNYGYTF
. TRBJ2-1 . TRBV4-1 TGCGCCAGCAGCGCGGGCTCAAGCTCCTACAATGAGCAGTTCTTC CASSAGSSSYNEQFF
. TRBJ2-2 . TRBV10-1 TGCGCCAGCAGTAGGAGCGGTGCCGGGGAGCTGTTTTTT CASSRSGAGELFF
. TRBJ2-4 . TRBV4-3 TGCGCCAGCAGCCAAGATTCCAGACGATCAGCACCGTACTTC CASSQDSRRSAPYF
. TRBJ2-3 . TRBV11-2 TGTGCCAGCAGCTCAGACTGGTCTTACACAGATACGCAGTATTTT CASSSDWSYTDTQYF
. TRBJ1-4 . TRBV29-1 TGCAGCGTTGGAACAGGGACTAATGAAAAACTGTTTTTT CSVGTGTNEKLFF
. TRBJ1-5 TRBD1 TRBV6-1 TGTGCCAGCAGTGAAGCGCCCCAGGGGGATCAGCCCCAGCATTTT CASSEAPQGDQPQHF
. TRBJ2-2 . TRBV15 TGTGCCACCAGCAGAGATTTTTTCGGGGAGCTGTTTTTT CATSRDFFGELFF
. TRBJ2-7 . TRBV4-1 TGCGCCAGCAGCCAAATCTGGGACAGCGGGCTCGGTGAGCAGTACTTC CASSQIWDSGLGEQYF
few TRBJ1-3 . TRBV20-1 TGCAGTGCTAGCGAATTAACCCTCTCTGGAAACACCATATATTTT CSASELTLSGNTIYF
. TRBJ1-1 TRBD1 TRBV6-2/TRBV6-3 TGTGCCAGCAGTTCCCGGACAGGGGAAGCTTTCTTT CASSSRTGEAFF
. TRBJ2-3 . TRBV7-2 TGTGGCAGCAACCTTTATGCGGATACGCAGTATTTT CGSNLYADTQYF
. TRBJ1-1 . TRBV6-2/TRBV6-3 TGTGCCAGCAGTTACAGCGTGGGACACTTTCCGAACACTGAAGCTTTCTTT CASSYSVGHFPNTEAFF
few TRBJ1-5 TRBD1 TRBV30 TGTGCCTGGAGTGTACAGGGACAGTCGTTGATGCCCCAGCATTTT CAWSVQGQSLMPQHF
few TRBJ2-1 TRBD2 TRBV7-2 TGTGCCAGCAGCTCGGGGACTAGCGGGTGGAATGAGCAGTTCTTC CASSSGTSGWNEQFF
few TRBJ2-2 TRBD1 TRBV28 TGTGCCAGCACCCCACTCGGAACAGGGGGGACCGGGGAGCTGTTTTTT CASTPLGTGGTGELFF
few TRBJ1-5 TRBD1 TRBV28 TGTGCCAGCAGTTTGGGGACAGCGACACAGCCCCAGCATTTT CASSLGTATQPQHF
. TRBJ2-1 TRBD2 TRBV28 TGTGCCAGCCATTTAGCGGGAGGTTACAATGAGCAGTTCTTC CASHLAGGYNEQFF
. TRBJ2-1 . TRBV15 TGTGCCACCACCGATCGGGCCGGTCGCTCCTACAATGAGCAGTTCTTC CATTDRAGRSYNEQFF
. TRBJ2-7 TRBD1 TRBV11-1 TGTGCCAGCAGCTTAGAGACGACAGGGGGCCGCGAGCAGTACTTC CASSLETTGGREQYF
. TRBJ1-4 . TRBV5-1 TGCGCCAGCAGCTCCGGCCGGGGTCCCGAACCATATAATGAAAAACTGTTTTTT CASSSGRGPEPYNEKLFF
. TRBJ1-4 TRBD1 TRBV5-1 TGCGCCAGCAGCCCAGGGGGTACAACTAATGAAAAACTGTTTTTT CASSPGGTTNEKLFF
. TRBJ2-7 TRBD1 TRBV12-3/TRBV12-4 TGTGCCAGCAGTTTCCGGGACAGGGACTACGAGCAGTACTTC CASSFRDRDYEQYF
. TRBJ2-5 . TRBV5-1 TGCGCCAGCAGCTTGAACGGTGTGGAGACCCAGTACTTC CASSLNGVETQYF
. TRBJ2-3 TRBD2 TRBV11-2 TGTGCCAGCAGCTTAGATGGGCGGGAGCCCGCAGATACGCAGTATTTT CASSLDGREPADTQYF
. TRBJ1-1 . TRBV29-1 TGCAGCGGTGGATCCCCCGGTGGCACTGAAGCTTTCTTT CSGGSPGGTEAFF
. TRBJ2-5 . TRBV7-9 TGTGCCAGCAGCTTAGCGGCGCTCCAAGAGACCCAGTACTTC CASSLAALQETQYF
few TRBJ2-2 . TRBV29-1 TGCAGCGTCCTTGAATACAGCGGGGAGCTGTTTTTT CSVLEYSGELFF
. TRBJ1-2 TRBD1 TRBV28 TGTGCCAGCACTTTAATCGGCTTAGGGGGCTCCAGGGGCTACACCTTC CASTLIGLGGSRGYTF
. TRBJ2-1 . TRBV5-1 TGCGCCAGCAGCTTAGGGGAACCTCTCACTGAGCAGTTCTTC CASSLGEPLTEQFF
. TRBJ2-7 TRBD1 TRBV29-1 TGCAGCGTTGAACCGGGACAGGGATACGAGCAGTACTTC CSVEPGQGYEQYF
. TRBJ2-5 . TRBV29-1 TGCAGCGTTGAAGCCCTAGGAGAGACCCAGTACTTC CSVEALGETQYF
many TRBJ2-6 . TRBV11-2 TGTGCCAGCAGCTTAATCACTGGGGCCAACGTCCTGACTTTC CASSLITGANVLTF
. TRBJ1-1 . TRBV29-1 TGCAGCGTTGGAGGGACTCTGAACACTGAAGCTTTCTTT CSVGGTLNTEAFF
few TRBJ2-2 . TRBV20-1 TGCAGTGCTAGAGATGGCTTCTCCGGGGAGCTGTTTTTT CSARDGFSGELFF
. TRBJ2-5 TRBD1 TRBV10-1 TGCGCCAGCAGTGAGTCGACAGGGGTGTACCAAGAGACCCAGTACTTC CASSESTGVYQETQYF
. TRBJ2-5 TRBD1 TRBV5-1 TGCGCCAGCAGCTTGGGACAGGGGATGGAGACCCAGTACTTC CASSLGQGMETQYF
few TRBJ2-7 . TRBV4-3 TGCGCCAGCAGCCAAGATTTGGGTCTTATCTACGAGCAGTACTTC CASSQDLGLIYEQYF
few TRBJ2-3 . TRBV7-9 TGTGCCAGCAGCACGGATACAGATACGCAGTATTTT CASSTDTDTQYF
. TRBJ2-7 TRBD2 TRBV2 TGTGCCAGCAGAGTGGGACTAGCGGAAAGCGGTTACGAGCAGTACTTC CASRVGLAESGYEQYF
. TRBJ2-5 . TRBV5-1 TGCGCCAGCAGCTTTACAGGAGAGACCCAGTACTTC CASSFTGETQYF
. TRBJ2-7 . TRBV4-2 TGTGCCAGCAGCCCGGAGAAAAACGTCCCCTCCTACGAGCAGTACTTC CASSPEKNVPSYEQYF
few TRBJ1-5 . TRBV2 TGTGCCAGCAAGGCGTATAGCAATCAGCCCCAGCATTTT CASKAYSNQPQHF
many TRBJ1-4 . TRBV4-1 TGCGCCAGCAGCCAAGGGCCTGGGAGTCAGGGGGAAAAACTGTTTTTT CASSQGPGSQGEKLFF
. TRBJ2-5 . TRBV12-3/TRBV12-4 TGTGCCAGCAGGATCAGAGTGGCAGAGACCCAGTACTTC CASRIRVAETQYF
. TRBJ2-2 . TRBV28 TGTGCCAGCAGTACCGAGACGGATGGGCAATACGCCGGGGAGCTGTTTTTT CASSTETDGQYAGELFF
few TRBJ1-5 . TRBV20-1 TGCAGTGCGCAGAGGCCAGCCGGGCAGCCCCAGCATTTT CSAQRPAGQPQHF
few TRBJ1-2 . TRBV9 TGTGCCAGCAGCGTCTCCAGGACAGCGGACAACTATGGCTACACCTTC CASSVSRTADNYGYTF